This TCR beta chain was retrieved from a study of Tregs in tolerant kidney transplant recipients. This clone was counted between two and nine times. Antigen specificity is unknown. V dropped 4 bases and J dropped 1 base, with 28 bases sitting between them. The CDR3 has 20 residues. The germline V gene has CDR1 LGHNA and CDR2 YSLEER. Some clones are missing from TCRdb's copy, which holds only in-frame ones; the method was immunoSEQ multiplex PCR. The sample lists some 15,000 clones, over 40% occurring once. Recipient PBMCs carried a CFSE label and met irradiated graft donor PBMCs for five to seven days before FACS sorting.

The sequences come from CD4+ T cells from blood cultured with allogeneic cells, collected before the transplant. The source is a human patient who received a combined kidney and bone marrow transplant. This chain connects TRBV4-3 to TRBJ1-2; the D gene is possibly TRBD1 (5 bases). DNA for the CDR3: TGCGCCAGCAGCCGTCATCCCACCCGGGGGAGGGACCCCCTTAACTATGGCTACACCTTC. It yields the protein CASSRHPTRGRDPLNYGYTF.